This T cell receptor (beta chain) came from a study of CD8+CD57+ T cells in acquired aplastic anemia. Background on the study: The sorted CD4+ and CD8+ cells yielded an average around 3.2 ug of DNA.

Study results and limitations: Patients and controls shared some 29 CD8+ CDR3 sequences, which appeared highly expressed in patients and within their immunodominant clones. The CD8+ Simpson's diversity of patients and controls was not significantly different.

A note on this clonotype: Its antigen is currently unknown.

Genomic DNA provided the template from which TCR beta VDJ and CDR3 profiles were obtained. From the reads, TCRdb called clonotypes with MiXCR, one entry per CDR3 protein. Of some 64,000 distinct CDR3 sequences listed, under 55% are singletons. This receptor was identified in a human donor in good health, serving as a control. Sequenced input: sorted CD4+, CD8+, or CD8+CD57+ T cells (not recorded which) from PBMCs.

Here the CDR3 DNA reads TGTGCCGGCCGGGGACAGGTGGAGGGTGGTGAGCAGTTCTTC. Encoded protein: CAGRGQVEGGEQFF. The J gene is TRBJ2-1, the V gene TRBV11-1; 8 positions match TRBD1. Germline lookup yields CDR1 SGHAT and CDR2 FQDESV (reference sequence). V trimming: 11 bases; J trimming: 9 bases; junction bases outside the gene matches: 15. The CDR3 spans 14 residues.